This entry features one T cell receptor (beta chain) sequence. This entry comes from a study of OX40 agonist ivuxolimab in advanced cancers. Study summary: Ivuxolimab is an agonistic anti-OX40 (CD134) antibody, and patients were treated with it. Recorded diagnoses for dose-escalation patients were hepatocellular carcinoma, melanoma, renal cell or head and neck cancer. Subjects had a mean age of about 60 years, with a range of 23 to 79; less than 90% were male.

V lost 3 bases to trimming and J lost 5 bases, with 13 bases between them. Looked up from germline, CDR1 is LNHDA and CDR2 is SQIVND (reference sequence). The CDR3 is 14 amino acids. Repertoires were generated with immunoSEQ multiplex PCR, while TCRdb's copy carries only in-frame clones and drops some. The sample holds about 30,000 clones; 90% are singletons and the top ten take approximately 22%. The source is an adult with an advanced solid tumor such as melanoma, head and neck, liver or kidney cancer. Sequencing used CD4+ or CD8+ T cells sorted from blood, obtained in a trial of the OX40 agonist ivuxolimab. The chain employs TRBV19 and TRBJ2-5, with D maybe TRBD1 (5 bases). Written as DNA, the CDR3 is TGTGCCAGTAGTATGGGGCTTATCGGGGAGACCCAGTACTTC. Translated: CASSMGLIGETQYF.